A single sample gave rise to the 16 T cell receptor beta chains below, sequenced in a study of monozygotic twins with inflammatory bowel disease. One entry per CDR3 protein, without DNA, is what TCRdb gives after re-calling the 5' RACE reads. Reported are approximately 330,000 distinct CDR3 sequences; the ten largest clones contain around 2%. The source material was blood. The source is a human donor with ulcerative colitis or Crohn's disease, or a healthy co-twin of an affected twin (not recorded which).

The genes are TRBV24-1 and TRBJ1-5; with no DNA, the TCRdb D assignment of TRBD1 cannot be verified. This CDR3 is built from 15 residues. Per the germline V gene, CDR1 is KGHDR and CDR2 is SFDVKD. The CDR3 sequence is CATSEPGQGEQPQHF.

V is TRBV19 and J is TRBJ1-5; TCRdb selects TRBD1, and the lack of DNA leaves this call unchecked. The CDR3 is 14 amino acids. Per germline, CDR1 LNHDA and CDR2 SQIVND (reference sequence). CDR3 sequence reads: CASGGQGSGQPQHF.

The chain employs TRBV5-1 and TRBJ2-3; TCRdb's D call of TRBD1 is untestable without DNA. The V gene's germline CDR1 is SGHRS and CDR2 YFSETQ. This CDR3 has 14 amino acids. CDR3: CASSPGTITDTQYF.

The chain recombines TRBV4-3 with TRBJ1-1. Germline CDR1 LGHNA, CDR2 YSLEER. This CDR3 contains 15 residues. The CDR3 region is CASSQDFTRNTEAFF.

The rearrangement uses TRBV5-1 and TRBJ2-1; the D call from TCRdb, TRBD2, cannot be confirmed without DNA. The germline V gene encodes CDR1 SGHRS and CDR2 YFSETQ. The CDR3 is made up of 14 amino acids. Here the CDR3 reads CASSLYGSRNEQFF.

This chain links TRBV6-1 with TRBJ2-5; without DNA, the TCRdb call of TRBD1 cannot be checked. Germline-derived CDR1 and CDR2 are MNHNS and SASEGT. The CDR3 spans 15 residues. CDR3 region: CASRGPRTAQETQYF.

J is TRBJ2-7 and V is TRBV12-3 or TRBV12-4; the TCRdb call, TRBD1, lacks DNA for checking. The CDR3 spans 16 residues. The CDR3: CASSSTRGASSYEQYF.

The CDR3 here is CASSLMGGPETEAFF. The V gene is TRBV5-1, the J gene TRBJ1-1; TCRdb outputs TRBD1, but without DNA this stays unchecked. Per germline, CDR1 SGHRS and CDR2 YFSETQ. This CDR3 spans 15 amino acids.

The V call is TRBV2, the J call TRBJ2-1; no DNA is available, so the TRBD2 call from TCRdb remains unchecked. Germline CDR1 and CDR2: SNHLY and FYNNEI. This CDR3 is built from 14 residues. CDR3 loop: CASSRLPAHNEQFF.

The V call is TRBV5-1, the J call TRBJ2-1. The germline CDR1 and CDR2 sequences are SGHRS and YFSETQ. This CDR3 contains 15 residues. The CDR3 reads CASSLGAANGYEQFF.

The chain recombines TRBV20-1 with TRBJ2-7. The germline CDR1 and CDR2 sequences are DFQATT and SNEGSKA (reference sequence). The CDR3 runs 13 residues. The CDR3 loop is CSAPQPVGYEQYF.

The J gene is TRBJ2-5, the V gene TRBV7-6; the D gene TCRdb calls, TRBD2, cannot be checked with no DNA. This CDR3 has 14 residues. Germline loops: CDR1 SGHVS, CDR2 FNYEAQ. CDR3 sequence reads: CASSFLSGGETQYF.

The V and J genes are TRBV5-1 and TRBJ2-7. Germline V CDR1 and CDR2: SGHRS, YFSETQ. This CDR3 is built from 14 residues. Here the CDR3 reads CASSRDASSYEQYF.

The genes are TRBV5-1 and TRBJ2-7; TCRdb's D call of TRBD1 is untestable without DNA. Germline CDR1 is SGHRS and CDR2 is YFSETQ. The CDR3 loop spans 16 amino acids. The CDR3 here is CASSLGQGLSSYEQYF.

The rearrangement uses TRBV20-1 and TRBJ2-3; TCRdb returns TRBD2, unconfirmable since there is no DNA. The germline gives CDR1 DFQATT, CDR2 SNEGSKA (reference sequence). CDR3 length: 15 amino acids. Here the CDR3 reads CSAPGTSGDTDTQYF.

V usage is TRBV28 and J usage is TRBJ2-7; TCRdb gives TRBD1 as the D gene, but with no DNA this cannot be confirmed. The CDR3 runs to 16 residues. Germline CDR1 reads MDHEN; CDR2 reads SYDVKM. The CDR3 loop reads CASSVHRGRNSYEQYF.